The TCR beta chain under discussion was sequenced for a study of PD-1 blockade in classical Hodgkin lymphoma. Whole-study findings and limits: Partial responders and progressors had significantly lower baseline TCR diversity.

Regarding time point: cycle 4 day 1 (C4D1), after less than 7 weeks of nivolumab. All patients relapsed after autologous stem cell transplantation, and brentuximab vedotin exposure varied. The method was immunoSEQ multiplex PCR; TCRdb's version includes in-frame clones alone and lacks a portion of them. The top ten clones hold about 15% of a sample with approximately 89,000 clones, 83% of them seen once. On this clone itself: Its antigen is unknown.

Per the germline V gene, CDR1 is SGHAT and CDR2 is FQNNGV. V lost 3 bases and J 3 bases, leaving 5 bases between the germline ends. The CDR3 contains 12 residues. The specimen comprised peripheral blood mononuclear cells (PBMCs), sampled before the fourth cycle of nivolumab. This TCR was sampled from a human donor with classical Hodgkin lymphoma. V is TRBV11-2 and J is TRBJ1-1; D remains ambiguous. In DNA form, the CDR3 reads TGTGCCAGCAGCTTTTTAGACACTGAAGCTTTCTTT. Amino acid sequence: CASSFLDTEAFF.